Following are 8 T cell receptor beta chains from one sample sequenced in a study of cytomegalovirus exposure and HLA in healthy donors. In the PCR, 60 Vbeta and 13 Jbeta primers were used. Sequencing was performed with immunoSEQ multiplex PCR; in TCRdb, only in-frame clones are kept and a portion is missing. This sample has about 130,000 clones, with roughly 80% found just once. The sequencing input was PBMCs. These receptors all stem from a man in his forties or fifties in good health and CMV-seronegative.

The chain has TRBV2 and TRBJ1-5; no reliable D call. This CDR3 region has 14 residues. Trimming shortened V by 6 bases and J by 1 base, and 10 bases separated the two germline ends. CDR1 and CDR2 from the germline V gene are SNHLY and FYNNEI. DNA for the CDR3: TGTGCCAGCAGCGTATGGGAGAGCAATCAGCCCCAGCATTTT. Encoded protein: CASSVWESNQPQHF.

The chain has TRBV7-2 and TRBJ2-5; D gene ambiguous. Germline V gene sequence: CDR1 SGHTA, CDR2 FQGNSA. The ends were cut back, 3 bases at V and 3 bases at J, with 8 bases in the middle. CDR3 length: 13 amino acids. The CDR3 is CASSFAGEETQYF. CDR3 sequence (DNA): TGTGCCAGCAGCTTCGCTGGAGAAGAGACCCAGTACTTC.

This clone was seen more than once but under ten times. The CDR3: CASSGDRVLGYTF. DNA of the CDR3: TGTGCCAGCAGTGGGGACAGGGTGCTTGGCTACACCTTC. The chain recombines TRBV6-5 with TRBJ1-2, with 9 bases lining up with TRBD1. The length of the CDR3 is 13 residues. The germline gives CDR1 MNHEY, CDR2 SVGAGI. V lost 5 bases to trimming and J lost 7 bases; unmatched junction nucleotides: 5.

The DNA of the CDR3 is TGTGCCAGCACGAGGGGGACTAATGAAAAACTGTTTTTT. Translation: CASTRGTNEKLFF. This sequence joins TRBV6-1 and TRBJ1-4, with D possibly being TRBD1 (6 bases). The length of the CDR3 is 13 residues. Trimming took 7 bases from V and 2 from J, leaving 8 bases between them. In germline, CDR1 is MNHNS, CDR2 SASEGT.

The genes are TRBV7-9 and TRBJ1-5; unclear D gene. Germline V gene sequence: CDR1 SEHNR, CDR2 FQNEAQ (reference sequence). The CDR3 has 14 residues. Trimming cost V 0 bases and J 5 bases, with 8 bases left between them. Here the CDR3 DNA reads TGTGCCAGCAGCTTAGCCGCGGGTGATCAGCCCCAGCATTTT. It yields the protein CASSLAAGDQPQHF.

The rearrangement links TRBV30 to TRBJ2-2; 7 positions match TRBD2. Germline V gene data show CDR1 as GTSNPN and CDR2 as SVGIG (reference sequence). V was pared by 1 base and J by 0 bases, with 2 bases of the junction left unmatched. CDR3 length: 15 residues. The CDR3 here is CAWSATSANTGELFF. The CDR3 bases are TGTGCCTGGAGTGCTACTAGCGCGAACACCGGGGAGCTGTTTTTT.

The chain is built from TRBV2 and TRBJ1-5, with 10 nucleotides matching TRBD1. With V trimmed by 4 bases and J by 2 bases, 2 bases remained unmatched. This CDR3 is 15 amino acids long. CDR1 is SNHLY and CDR2 is FYNNEI in the germline V gene. The CDR3 here is CASSVGTGGNQPQHF. For the CDR3, the DNA is TGTGCCAGCAGTGTTGGGACAGGGGGCAATCAGCCCCAGCATTTT.

This clone was observed a handful of times. The J gene is TRBJ2-3, the V gene TRBV5-4; D ambiguous. V was trimmed by 0 bases and J by 4 bases, leaving 9 bases between them. CDR3 length equals 14 residues. Germline CDR1 and CDR2: SGHNT and YYREEE (reference sequence). In DNA form, the CDR3 reads TGTGCCAGCAGCTTGGTGTCTACGGCAGATACGCAGTATTTT. Residues: CASSLVSTADTQYF.